These 28 T cell receptor beta chains came from one sample sequenced in a study of blood T cell repertoires in COVID-19. The repertoire was sequenced with immunoSEQ multiplex PCR; TCRdb's copy has only in-frame clones and lacks some. The sample consists of 260,000 or so clones, 85% of them appearing once. Sequencing was done on a sample of PBMCs or T cells enriched from blood (not recorded which). Receptor source: a woman aged 45-59 years who had recovered from COVID-19.

This chain links TRBV12-3 or TRBV12-4 with TRBJ1-2; no firm D call. The CDR3 contains 13 residues. The V end lost 4 bases, the J end lost 9 bases, and 15 bases lay between the germline ends. The CDR3, as DNA: TGTGCCAGCAGTTCCCCCGGGAGTTCGCGCTACACCTTC. Its translation: CASSSPGSSRYTF.

The J gene is TRBJ1-1, the V gene TRBV10-3; tentatively, D is TRBD1 (6 bases). The germline V gene encodes CDR1 ENHRY and CDR2 SYGVKD. This CDR3 contains 15 residues. V gave up 3 bases and J gave up 3 bases, with 14 bases separating them. The CDR3 sequence is CAISDLGQGHTEAFF. CDR3 DNA: TGTGCCATCAGTGACCTAGGGCAGGGGCACACTGAAGCTTTCTTT.

This clone was detected only a few times. This chain joins TRBV7-9 and TRBJ1-2; TRBD1 aligns across 9 bases. Trimming removed 1 base from V and 4 bases from J; junction bases left unmatched: 7. Germline CDR1 reads SEHNR; CDR2 reads FQNEAQ (reference sequence). The CDR3 loop spans 16 amino acids. Here the CDR3 reads CASSLGSTGGAYGYTF. Here the CDR3 DNA reads TGTGCCAGCAGCTTAGGATCGACAGGGGGGGCCTATGGCTACACCTTC.

The chain carries TRBV9 and TRBJ2-3, with 12 positions matching TRBD2. V trimming: 1 base; J trimming: 0 bases; junction bases outside the gene matches: 6. Germline assignment: CDR1 SGDLS and CDR2 YYNGEE. The CDR3 contains 18 residues. The CDR3 DNA follows: TGTGCCAGCAGCGTACGGCAAGGACTAGCGGGAAGCACAGATACGCAGTATTTT. Translation gives CASSVRQGLAGSTDTQYF. Using reference TRBV9 and TRBJ2-3 for the parts outside the CDR3, the full variable domain is DSGVTQTPKHLITATGQRVTLRCSPRSGDLSVYWYQQSLDQGLQFLIQYYNGEERAKGNILERFSAQQFPDLHSELNLSSLELGDSALYFCASSVRQGLAGSTDTQYFGPGTRLTVL.

The gene calls are TRBV18 and TRBJ1-3, with 8 bases matching TRBD1. The CDR3 extends over 16 amino acids. Trimming at V came to 3 bases and at J to 2 bases, leaving 6 bases not matched to a gene. CDR1 KGHSH and CDR2 LQKENI come from the germline V gene. The CDR3 loop is CASSPGQGSAGNTIYF. The DNA for the CDR3 is TGTGCCAGCTCACCTGGACAGGGTTCCGCTGGAAACACCATATATTTT.

The chain employs TRBV19 and TRBJ2-7, with 8 nucleotides matching TRBD1. The CDR3 runs to 15 residues. From germline, CDR1 is LNHDA and CDR2 SQIVND (reference sequence). V gave up 5 bases and J gave up 3 bases; unmatched junction bases: 9. The CDR3 sequence: CASSVSLDRGYEQYF. DNA for the CDR3: TGTGCCAGTAGTGTCTCCCTCGACAGGGGCTACGAGCAGTACTTC.

This chain links TRBV5-6 with TRBJ2-7, with 10 bases fitting TRBD1. This CDR3 region has 15 residues. Looked up from germline, CDR1 is SGHDT and CDR2 is YYEEEE. V was pared by 4 bases and J by 7 bases, with 11 bases of the junction left unmatched. This chain's CDR3 is CASSLPGTGAVEQYF. The CDR3 bases are TGTGCCAGCAGCCTCCCCGGGACAGGGGCGGTGGAGCAGTACTTC.

The chain combines TRBV5-1 with TRBJ1-2; 11 bases fit TRBD1. The V and J ends lost 0 bases and 8 bases, in that order; junction bases with no gene match: 9. This CDR3 is built from 16 residues. Germline loops: CDR1 SGHRS, CDR2 YFSETQ. The CDR3, as DNA: TGCGCCAGCAGCTTGGAAGGCGGGACAGGGGGTTCCGGCTACACCTTC. Translated, it gives CASSLEGGTGGSGYTF.

The chain joins TRBV28 to TRBJ1-4; D is uncertain. Germline values: CDR1 MDHEN, CDR2 SYDVKM. V was shortened by 5 bases and J by 5 bases, with 3 bases between the two germline ends. There are 11 residues in the CDR3. DNA of the CDR3: TGTGCCAGCAGTCAAAATGAAAAACTGTTTTTT. It is translated as CASSQNEKLFF.

This rearrangement joins TRBV5-6 to TRBJ1-4; weak D call: TRBD1 (6 bases). The V end was cut by 4 bases, the J end by 3 bases, with 13 bases between. CDR3 length: 15 residues. Germline CDR1 reads SGHDT; CDR2 reads YYEEEE. CDR3 nucleotides: TGTGCCAGCAGCAGCACAGGGTTGCCTAATGAAAAACTGTTTTTT. Translated: CASSSTGLPNEKLFF.

The gene calls are TRBV14 and TRBJ2-2, with 8 bases lining up with TRBD2. Germline V gives CDR1 SGHDN, CDR2 FVKESK. V lost 4 bases and J lost 7; bases outside the gene matches: 8. The CDR3 length is 15 residues. CDR3: CASSLGLVSLGELFF. The CDR3 nucleotides read TGTGCCAGCAGCCTGGGACTAGTGTCTCTCGGGGAGCTGTTTTTT.

The chain uses TRBV3-1 (or the pseudogene TRBV3-2) and TRBJ1-1; 11 bases are shared with TRBD1. CDR3 length equals 13 residues. CDR1 and CDR2 from the germline V gene are LGHDT and YNNKEL (reference sequence). The J segment lost 8 bases and the V segment lost 3 bases, leaving 2 bases of the junction unmatched. CDR3 DNA: TGTGCCAGCAGCCACCGGGACAGGGGGGAAGCTTTCTTT. Translating it yields CASSHRDRGEAFF.

The J gene is TRBJ1-2, the V gene TRBV6-5, with 10 bases identical to TRBD1. With V trimmed by 6 bases and J by 13 bases, 11 bases remained unmatched. CDR1 and CDR2 from the germline V gene are MNHEY and SVGAGI. The CDR3 sequence is 13 residues long. CDR3 DNA sequence: TGTGCCAGCAGCGCCTCCGGGACAGGGGAGGGCACCTTC. Protein product: CASSASGTGEGTF.

The sample holds a few counts of this clone. The rearrangement uses TRBV10-3 and TRBJ1-2, with 8 bases identical to TRBD1. The trim removed 2 bases at V and 4 bases at J, leaving 6 bases unmatched. This CDR3 comprises 15 residues. From germline, CDR1 is ENHRY and CDR2 SYGVKD. CDR3 nucleotide sequence: TGTGCCATCAGTGAGCAGGGGGCAACGGGCTATGGCTACACCTTC. Amino acid sequence: CAISEQGATGYGYTF.

The table lists this clone with a few counts. An end of the junction does not agree with germline; a read error may underlie this. The rearrangement uses TRBV7-9 and TRBJ1-1, with TRBD1 identical over 9 bases. Germline loops: CDR1 SEHNR, CDR2 FQNEAQ (reference sequence). The CDR3 has 17 amino acids. The CDR3 coding sequence is TGTGCCAGCAGCTCGACCGGGACAGGGCAGGGGAACGCTGAAGCTTTCTTT. It encodes CASSSTGTGQGNAEAFF.

The rearrangement links TRBV5-1 to TRBJ2-3; D not resolved. V lost 4 bases and J 2 bases, leaving 8 bases between the germline ends. The CDR3 is 13 amino acids. Germline CDR1 SGHRS, CDR2 YFSETQ. The CDR3 reads CASSPRTTDTQYF. CDR3 DNA sequence: TGCGCCAGCAGCCCGAGAACCACAGATACGCAGTATTTT.

The CDR3 region has the DNA TGTGCCAGCAGCTTAGAGGGAGGGAGCCTAGCCAAAAACATTCAGTACTTC. This translates into CASSLEGGSLAKNIQYF. J is TRBJ2-4 and V is TRBV7-9, with TRBD2 matching over 7 bases. CDR3 size: 17 residues. Germline-derived CDR1 and CDR2 are SEHNR and FQNEAQ (reference sequence). V lost 1 base to trimming and J lost 0 bases; unmatched junction nucleotides: 6.

Written as DNA, the CDR3 is TGTGCCAGCTCGCAGATTCCATTTGGCTACACCTTC. Protein: CASSQIPFGYTF. J is TRBJ1-2 and V is TRBV18; no firm D call. Looked up from germline, CDR1 is KGHSH and CDR2 is LQKENI. V was clipped by 6 bases and J by 7 bases, with 12 bases between them. This CDR3 has 12 residues.

This chain uses TRBV11-2 with TRBJ1-1; no reliable D call. This CDR3 is built from 14 residues. Germline V gene sequence: CDR1 SGHAT, CDR2 FQNNGV. Trimming removed 6 bases at V and 1 base at J, with 12 bases between. CDR3 amino acids: CASRPDGGNTEAFF. As DNA, the CDR3 is TGTGCCAGCAGGCCAGATGGTGGGAACACTGAAGCTTTCTTT.

J is TRBJ1-6 and V is TRBV9; weak D call: TRBD1 (6 bases). V dropped 0 bases and J dropped 7 bases, with 11 bases sitting between them. Germline V gene lookup returns CDR1 SGDLS and CDR2 YYNGEE. The CDR3 contains 15 residues. The CDR3 region is CASSVVPGENSPLHF. The CDR3 DNA is TGTGCCAGCAGCGTAGTTCCAGGGGAGAATTCACCCCTCCACTTT.

This clone was seen only a few times. The chain carries TRBV29-1 and TRBJ1-1; D call uncertain. V was pared by 5 bases and J by 7 bases, with 8 bases between. This CDR3 contains 10 residues. The germline CDR1 and CDR2 sequences are SQVTM and ANQGSEA. Written as DNA, the CDR3 is TGCAGCGTTTTGACATATGAAGCTTTCTTT. Amino acids: CSVLTYEAFF.

V gene TRBV6-2 or TRBV6-3 combines with J gene TRBJ1-4; D is undetermined. There are 13 residues in the CDR3. CDR1 and CDR2 (germline): MNHEY, SVGEGT. V lost 0 bases and J 8 bases, leaving 7 bases between the germline ends. CDR3 DNA: TGTGCCAGCAGTTACTCTGCTCGGGAAAAACTGTTTTTT. The encoded protein is CASSYSAREKLFF.

This clone was found once. J is TRBJ1-3 and V is TRBV7-2; 9 bases map to TRBD1. The V and J ends lost 2 bases and 8 bases, in that order; junction bases with no gene match: 7. The CDR3 contains 15 residues. Germline lookup yields CDR1 SGHTA and CDR2 FQGNSA. As DNA, the CDR3 is TGTGCCAGCAGCTTAAACCGGGACAGGGTGGACACCATATATTTT. This encodes CASSLNRDRVDTIYF.

This clone was detected once. This chain connects TRBV24-1 to TRBJ1-5; possibly TRBD1 for D (6 bases). Germline lookup yields CDR1 KGHDR and CDR2 SFDVKD. Trimming removed 3 bases at V and 2 bases at J, with 10 bases between. CDR3 length equals 15 residues. CDR3 nucleotide sequence: TGTGCCACCAGTGATACCAGGGGACGCAATCAGCCCCAGCATTTT. This sequence encodes CATSDTRGRNQPQHF.

The chain uses TRBV5-1 and TRBJ2-3; D not certain. Trimming pared 1 base from V and 0 bases from J, leaving 6 bases between. The germline V gene has CDR1 SGHRS and CDR2 YFSETQ. This CDR3 spans 14 amino acids. The chain's CDR3 is CASSLSRSTDTQYF. The CDR3, as DNA: TGCGCCAGCAGCTTGTCGCGGAGCACAGATACGCAGTATTTT.

This clone was recorded a few times. The chain employs TRBV28 and TRBJ1-3; the D is unclear. Looked up from germline, CDR1 is MDHEN and CDR2 is SYDVKM. V lost 8 bases to trimming and J lost 4 bases, with 12 bases between them. The length of the CDR3 is 13 residues. The CDR3 nucleotides read TGTGCCAGCCTAGACCGTTCCGGAAACACCATATATTTT. Protein sequence: CASLDRSGNTIYF.

Only one count was recorded for this clone. The chain recombines TRBV30 with TRBJ1-6, with D possibly TRBD1 on 5 matching bases. V was pared by 4 bases and J by 4 bases, with 14 bases between. Germline V gene data show CDR1 as GTSNPN and CDR2 as SVGIG (reference sequence). This CDR3 region has 15 residues. CDR3 sequence: CAWTPFRGYNSPLHF. The DNA for the CDR3 is TGTGCCTGGACCCCGTTCCGGGGGTATAATTCACCCCTCCACTTT. The full variable domain, completed using reference TRBV30 and TRBJ1-6, is SQTIHQWPATLVQPVGSPLSLECTVEGTSNPNLYWYRQAAGRGLQLLFYSVGIGQISSEVPQNLSASRPQDRQFILSSKKLLLSDSGFYLCAWTPFRGYNSPLHFGNGTRLTVT.

The chain recombines TRBV29-1 with TRBJ1-1, with 7 bases that match TRBD1. Germline CDR1 is SQVTM and CDR2 is ANQGSEA. The CDR3 has 13 amino acids. V gave up 6 bases and J gave up 7 bases; unmatched junction bases: 11. CDR3 DNA sequence: TGCAGCGTCCGGACAGGAGGGACAGTTGAAGCTTTCTTT. This codes for CSVRTGGTVEAFF.